The clone carrying this T cell receptor (beta chain) was seen ten or more times. Its antigen is not known. One entry per CDR3 protein results from TCRdb running MiXCR on the 5' RACE reads. Of 200,000 to 250,000 distinct CDR3 sequences in the sample, roughly a tenth were seen once. This record comes from a study of T-cell memory formation after mild COVID-19. Study as a whole: TCR clustering was largely donor specific.

General study results and limits: Among contracting clones, CD4+ were mainly CM/EM and CD8+ enriched in EMRA. Several responding clones turned up in pre-infection memory, indicating that cross-reactive memory may have taken part.

The CDR3 has 15 amino acids. Trimming pared 2 bases from V and 1 base from J, leaving 9 bases between. Germline CDR1 KGHSH, CDR2 LQKENI. The source of this sequence is a man aged 18-30 years who had mild COVID-19 (a few samples of this study predate the infection). Cell type and time point are not known. Sequencing was performed on PBMCs or a T cell subset sorted from them (not recorded which). The chain couples TRBV18 to TRBJ1-5; D unresolved. CDR3 region: CASSPVGRSNQPQHF. DNA of the CDR3: TGTGCCAGCTCACCAGTGGGGAGGAGCAATCAGCCCCAGCATTTT.